This T cell receptor beta chain is drawn from a study of T cell responses to AZD1222 COVID-19 vaccine. Study context: Pooling of second doses given at about 4 or about 12 weeks was done.

Germline CDR1 is MRHNA and CDR2 is SNTAGT. This CDR3 has 13 amino acids. Trimming left V 4 bases short and J 4 bases short, with 10 bases between. General study findings and limits: Receipt of two AZD1222 doses was followed by a rise in Spike-specific TCR breadth and depth. All repertoire sampling was performed exclusively after the peak T cell response.

Assay: immunoSEQ multiplex PCR; the TCRdb copy retains only in-frame clones and omits some. The sample lists roughly 120,000 clones; more than 85% were seen once. The table lists this clone with a count of one. Its target is not known. The TCR originated in an adult in good health. The sequencing here drew on peripheral blood, taken on day 0 of AZD1222 vaccination. The chain combines TRBV6-4 with TRBJ1-1; D not resolved. The CDR3 DNA reads TGTGCCAGCAGTGGGGAACGAGGCACTGAAGCTTTCTTT. Amino acid sequence: CASSGERGTEAFF.